Each of the 27 T cell receptor beta chains below was sequenced from the same sample in a study of CD8 T cells in ankylosing spondylitis (dated by TCRdb to 2016 to 2017). Library prep was done by 5' RACE. TCRdb shows the sequencer as Illumina HiSeq 2500. TCRdb's own reprocessing of the public reads used fastp at Q25 and MiXCR and kept productive beta chains. Each CDR3 protein gets just one entry, which takes the most common genes and DNA from the rows behind it. For this sample there are 220,000 or so distinct CDR3 sequences; over 9.5% appear just once. Approximately 20% of the sample belongs to the ten largest clones. The material sequenced was blood, either unsorted or a sorted T cell fraction (not recorded which). These receptors came from a male donor with ankylosing spondylitis or in good health (not recorded which).

This clonotype was seen only a few times. The chain combines TRBV12-3 or TRBV12-4 with TRBJ2-5; D call uncertain. The V gene lost 6 bases and the J gene lost 2 bases, with 13 bases spanning the gap. The CDR3 spans 14 residues. The CDR3 DNA reads TGTGCCAGCAGCCCCCTTAGCAGACAAGAGACCCAGTACTTC. This sequence encodes CASSPLSRQETQYF.

This clonotype has at least ten counts. The chain combines TRBV5-1 with TRBJ1-2; D gene unclear. CDR3 length: 14 amino acids. V was clipped by 4 bases and J by 8 bases, with 18 bases between them. Germline V gives CDR1 SGHRS, CDR2 YFSETQ. CDR3 sequence (DNA): TGCGCCAGCAGCCCCAACATCGGCGGTGGAGGCTACACCTTC. Its protein is CASSPNIGGGGYTF.

In this sample, this clonotype turned up many times. V is TRBV7-6 and J is TRBJ1-5, with D maybe TRBD1 (6 bases). CDR3 length: 20 amino acids. V lost 5 bases and J 0 bases, leaving 26 bases between the germline ends. Germline V CDR1 and CDR2: SGHVS, FNYEAQ. The CDR3 DNA is TGTGCCAGCAGCCCCTCGGCGTTTTCTAGGAGGACAGCTAGCAATCAGCCCCAGCATTTT. Amino acids: CASSPSAFSRRTASNQPQHF. The entire variable domain, with the rest obtained from reference TRBV7-6 and TRBJ1-5, is as follows: GAGVSQSPRYKVTKRGQDVALRCDPISGHVSLYWYRQALGQGPEFLTYFNYEAQQDKSGLPNDRFSAERPEGSISTLTIQRTEQRDSAMYRCASSPSAFSRRTASNQPQHFGDGTRLSIL.

This clonotype was detected a few times. The chain employs TRBV20-1 and TRBJ1-5; D is perhaps TRBD1 (5 bases). Germline loops: CDR1 DFQATT, CDR2 SNEGSKA (reference sequence). Between the trimmed V and J ends, which lost 5 bases and 11 bases, there was a span of 16 bases. This CDR3 has 12 amino acids. The CDR3 sequence is CSALLGPPAQHF. CDR3 sequence (DNA): TGCAGTGCTTTACTGGGACCCCCAGCCCAGCATTTT.

The chain recombines TRBV3-1 with TRBJ2-2; 9 bases are shared with TRBD2. CDR3 size: 16 residues. J lost 5 bases, V lost 1 base, and 5 bases had no gene match. Germline loops: CDR1 LGHDT, CDR2 YNNKEL (reference sequence). This chain's CDR3 is CASSQGDSGGTGELFF. The CDR3 nucleotides read TGTGCCAGCAGCCAAGGTGATAGCGGGGGTACCGGGGAGCTGTTTTTT. Complete variable domain (other parts from reference TRBV3-1 and TRBJ2-2): DTAVSQTPKYLVTQMGNDKSIKCEQNLGHDTMYWYKQDSKKFLKIMFSYNNKELIINETVPNRFSPKSPDKAHLNLHINSLELGDSAVYFCASSQGDSGGTGELFFGEGSRLTVL.

The sample holds many counts of this clonotype. The rearrangement uses TRBV28 and TRBJ2-1, with D hard to call. Germline values: CDR1 MDHEN, CDR2 SYDVKM. This CDR3 spans 17 amino acids. V was shortened by 4 bases and J by 0 bases, with 16 bases between the two germline ends. The CDR3 sequence: CASSSHGLESSYNEQFF. The CDR3 bases are TGTGCCAGCAGTTCCCACGGTTTGGAAAGCTCCTACAATGAGCAGTTCTTC.

There are a few counts of this clonotype. The chain uses TRBV20-1 and TRBJ1-6, with D possibly TRBD1 on 5 matching bases. V lost 4 bases, J lost 9 bases, and 22 bases lay in between. CDR1 is DFQATT and CDR2 is SNEGSKA in the germline V gene (reference sequence). The CDR3 covers 16 residues. This chain's CDR3 is CSAIKAPGGRTSPLHF. DNA of the CDR3: TGCAGTGCTATAAAGGCCCCCGGGGGGAGGACTTCACCCCTCCACTTT.

There are a few counts of this clonotype. The chain links TRBV7-2 to TRBJ1-3; no firm D call. The V gene's germline CDR1 is SGHTA and CDR2 FQGNSA. The V and J ends lost 10 bases and 0 bases respectively, with 13 bases between them. The CDR3 sequence is 14 residues long. The CDR3 nucleotides read TGTGCCAACAAGATTGCAAGCTCTGGAAACACCATATATTTT. Its translation is CANKIASSGNTIYF.

This clonotype was observed many times. The chain has TRBV5-1 and TRBJ2-1, with 10 bases matching TRBD2. The V and J ends lost 9 bases and 8 bases, in that order; junction bases with no gene match: 14. This CDR3 spans 15 amino acids. Germline CDR1 and CDR2: SGHRS and YFSETQ. The CDR3 is CAMTRPAGGRDEQFF. The CDR3 DNA reads TGCGCCATGACCCGACCAGCGGGGGGGCGCGATGAGCAGTTCTTC.

V and J are TRBV20-1 and TRBJ2-7; 8 bases agree with TRBD1. With 2 bases clipped from V and 4 bases from J, the junction kept 4 bases outside the gene matches. Germline values: CDR1 DFQATT, CDR2 SNEGSKA (reference sequence). The CDR3 loop spans 13 amino acids. This CDR3 reads CSARQGAKYEQYF. The CDR3, as DNA: TGCAGTGCTAGACAGGGGGCGAAATACGAGCAGTACTTC.

This clonotype appeared a few times. This sequence joins TRBV7-6 and TRBJ2-5, with TRBD1 matching over 10 bases. The CDR3 spans 14 residues. Germline CDR1 and CDR2: SGHVS and FNYEAQ. The V and J ends lost 3 bases and 4 bases, in that order; junction bases with no gene match: 2. CDR3 residues: CASSLGTGVETQYF. In nucleotides, the CDR3 is TGTGCCAGCAGCTTGGGGACAGGGGTAGAGACCCAGTACTTC.

This clonotype was detected ten times or more. J is TRBJ1-5 and V is TRBV7-2, with 9 bases aligning to TRBD1. The ends lost 1 base at V and 4 bases at J; junction bases unmatched: 5. The CDR3 is 16 residues long. Germline assignment: CDR1 SGHTA and CDR2 FQGNSA. Here the CDR3 DNA reads TGTGCCAGCAGCTTAGTGTCCGGGACAGGGAATCAGCCCCAGCATTTT. The encoded protein is CASSLVSGTGNQPQHF.

This clonotype has a count of ten or more. This chain connects TRBV11-1 to TRBJ1-1; D is possibly TRBD1 (6 bases). With 1 base removed from V and 6 bases from J, the gap between germline ends came to 18 bases. The CDR3 length is 16 residues. Per the germline V gene, CDR1 is SGHAT and CDR2 is FQDESV (reference sequence). CDR3 DNA sequence: TGTGCCAGCAGCTTAGTAGGCCCTGGGGGGGCTTCTGAAGCTTTCTTT. As protein: CASSLVGPGGASEAFF.

This clonotype was detected a few times. The J gene is TRBJ1-1, the V gene TRBV5-1, with D maybe TRBD1 (5 bases). With 4 bases removed from V and 6 bases from J, the gap between germline ends came to 10 bases. Germline values: CDR1 SGHRS, CDR2 YFSETQ. The CDR3 totals 12 residues. The CDR3 protein is CASSPWGSEAFF. The CDR3 coding sequence is TGCGCCAGCAGCCCTTGGGGGTCTGAAGCTTTCTTT.

In its sample, this clonotype was seen a few times. The CDR3 sequence is CASGGGIGTGAGSNQPQHF. In DNA, the CDR3 is TGTGCCAGCGGTGGAGGAATCGGGACAGGGGCGGGAAGCAATCAGCCCCAGCATTTT. The V gene is TRBV28, the J gene TRBJ1-5, with 10 bases that match TRBD1. This CDR3 region has 19 residues. CDR1 is MDHEN and CDR2 is SYDVKM in the germline V gene. V lost 8 bases to trimming and J lost 1 base; unmatched junction nucleotides: 17.

This clonotype has ten or more counts. This chain uses TRBV20-1 with TRBJ2-3; D not certain. The CDR3 is 13 amino acids. V lost 1 base and J 4 bases, leaving 9 bases between the germline ends. Looked up from germline, CDR1 is DFQATT and CDR2 is SNEGSKA (reference sequence). The CDR3 sequence: CSARGAAADTQYF. CDR3 bases: TGCAGTGCTAGAGGGGCAGCCGCAGATACGCAGTATTTT.

The chain has TRBV10-3 and TRBJ2-7, with D possibly matching TRBD2 (6 bases). V lost 3 bases to trimming and J lost 6 bases, with 15 bases between them. Germline-derived CDR1 and CDR2 are ENHRY and SYGVKD. This CDR3 has 14 residues. The CDR3 is CAISEITGGVEQYF. As DNA, the CDR3 is TGTGCCATCAGTGAAATCACAGGAGGGGTCGAGCAGTACTTC.

The rearrangement links TRBV12-3 or TRBV12-4 to TRBJ2-1, with D possibly matching TRBD2 (6 bases). The CDR3 runs to 15 residues. The germline V and J ends were trimmed by 3 bases and 0 bases, with 9 bases remaining between them. In DNA form, the CDR3 reads TGTGCCAGCAGTTTTGGGGACTTCTCCTACAATGAGCAGTTCTTC. Amino acids: CASSFGDFSYNEQFF.

The chain couples TRBV5-1 to TRBJ2-5, with D uncertain. This CDR3 comprises 13 residues. Trimming took 0 bases from V and 5 from J, leaving 8 bases between them. From germline, CDR1 is SGHRS and CDR2 YFSETQ. CDR3 DNA: TGCGCCAGCAGCTTGGAACCCTCGGAGACCCAGTACTTC. This codes for CASSLEPSETQYF. Using reference TRBV5-1 and TRBJ2-5 for the parts outside the CDR3, the full variable domain is KAGVTQTPRYLIKTRGQQVTLSCSPISGHRSVSWYQQTPGQGLQFLFEYFSETQRNKGNFPGRFSGRQFSNSRSEMNVSTLELGDSALYLCASSLEPSETQYFGPGTRLLVL.

This clonotype was seen ten or more times. The chain joins TRBV5-1 to TRBJ2-7; D remains unclear. CDR3 length: 14 amino acids. Germline assignment: CDR1 SGHRS and CDR2 YFSETQ. Trimming removed 9 bases at V and 3 bases at J, with 19 bases between. The CDR3 spells CATKKTPGDYEQYF. As DNA, the CDR3 is TGCGCCACCAAGAAGACCCCGGGTGACTACGAGCAGTACTTC.

This clonotype was picked up many times. J is TRBJ2-3 and V is TRBV12-3 or TRBV12-4; 7 nucleotides line up with TRBD2. This CDR3 region has 13 residues. After removal of 7 bases from V and 1 base from J, the junction contained 2 bases not matched to a gene. The CDR3: CASTTSGTDTQYF. The CDR3 DNA is TGTGCCAGCACCACTAGCGGCACAGATACGCAGTATTTT.

This clonotype was picked up many times. V gene TRBV9 combines with J gene TRBJ1-5; unclear D gene. Trimming removed 0 bases from V and 0 bases from J, with 7 bases in between. Per the germline V gene, CDR1 is SGDLS and CDR2 is YYNGEE. The length of the CDR3 is 15 residues. DNA of the CDR3: TGTGCCAGCAGCGTAGACGTCCATAGCAATCAGCCCCAGCATTTT. Translation gives CASSVDVHSNQPQHF.

This clonotype has just a few counts. The gene calls are TRBV7-2 and TRBJ1-5; TRBD1 matches 8 bases. The CDR3 covers 16 residues. The germline V gene has CDR1 SGHTA and CDR2 FQGNSA. V dropped 5 bases and J dropped 3; count of bases not matched to a gene: 9. The CDR3: CASSPGQGGNNQPQHF. The DNA of the CDR3 is TGTGCCAGCAGCCCCGGACAGGGCGGAAACAATCAGCCCCAGCATTTT.

Ten or more counts support this clonotype. The chain has TRBV20-1 and TRBJ2-1; possible D gene TRBD1, 5 bases. Germline V gene lookup returns CDR1 DFQATT and CDR2 SNEGSKA (reference sequence). V was shortened by 3 bases and J by 7 bases, with 10 bases between the two germline ends. CDR3 size: 12 residues. As DNA, the CDR3 is TGCAGTGCTAGTAGGGGTTTTAATGAGCAGTTCTTC. Its translation: CSASRGFNEQFF.

This clonotype came up many times. The CDR3 nucleotides are TGCAGTGCTAGTAATAGGGGCTCAGGGCATCAGCCCCAGCATTTT. It encodes CSASNRGSGHQPQHF. The V gene is TRBV20-1, the J gene TRBJ1-5; possibly TRBD1 for D (5 bases). V lost 3 bases and J lost 5, with 17 bases in between. This CDR3 region has 15 residues. CDR1 is DFQATT and CDR2 is SNEGSKA in the germline V gene (reference sequence).

This clonotype was observed many times. The chain employs TRBV10-3 and TRBJ2-1; 10 bases are shared with TRBD2. This CDR3 has 13 amino acids. Trimming removed 11 bases from V and 6 bases from J; junction bases left unmatched: 7. Germline V CDR1 and CDR2: ENHRY, SYGVKD. The CDR3 spells CASRTSGGNEQFF. The CDR3 nucleotides are TGTGCCTCCAGGACTAGCGGAGGCAATGAGCAGTTCTTC.

This clonotype appeared a few times. The chain has TRBV7-3 and TRBJ2-1; D is possibly TRBD1 (6 bases). The germline V and J ends were trimmed by 3 bases and 7 bases, with 10 bases remaining between them. The CDR3 spans 13 residues. Germline-derived CDR1 and CDR2 are SGHTA and FQGTGA. CDR3 protein: CASSLQGRNEQFF. In DNA form, the CDR3 reads TGTGCCAGCAGCTTGCAGGGGCGAAATGAGCAGTTCTTC. Full variable domain (outside the CDR3, taken from reference TRBV7-3 and TRBJ2-1): GAGVSQTPSNKVTEKGKYVELRCDPISGHTALYWYRQSLGQGPEFLIYFQGTGAADDSGLPNDRFFAVRPEGSVSTLKIQRTERGDSAVYLCASSLQGRNEQFFGPGTRLTVL.